This TCR beta chain came from a study of T-cell reconstitution after alpha-beta-depleted transplantation in children. The study's findings and limits: When one year had passed after transplant, most T-cell counts and diversity came from newly produced T cells.

The CDR3 runs 12 residues. The V segment lost 0 bases and the J segment 11 bases; nucleotides outside the gene matches: 2. The V gene's germline CDR1 is MDHEN and CDR2 SYDVKM. It was with unique molecular identifiers that the TCRbeta library was prepared. TCRdb re-called the PCR reads with MiXCR, one entry per CDR3 protein. The sample has some 450,000 distinct CDR3 sequences; roughly 43% are singletons. A remark on this clonotype: Its specificity is not known.

Material: PBMCs, obtained before TCRalphabeta/CD19-depleted stem cell transplant. This TCR derives from a girl aged 2-9 years with aplastic anemia, due to receive a stem cell transplant. The V call is TRBV28, the J call TRBJ2-3; 7 bases align to TRBD1. This chain's CDR3 is CASSLWGTVQYF. The DNA for the CDR3 is TGTGCCAGCAGTTTATGGGGGACAGTGCAGTATTTT.